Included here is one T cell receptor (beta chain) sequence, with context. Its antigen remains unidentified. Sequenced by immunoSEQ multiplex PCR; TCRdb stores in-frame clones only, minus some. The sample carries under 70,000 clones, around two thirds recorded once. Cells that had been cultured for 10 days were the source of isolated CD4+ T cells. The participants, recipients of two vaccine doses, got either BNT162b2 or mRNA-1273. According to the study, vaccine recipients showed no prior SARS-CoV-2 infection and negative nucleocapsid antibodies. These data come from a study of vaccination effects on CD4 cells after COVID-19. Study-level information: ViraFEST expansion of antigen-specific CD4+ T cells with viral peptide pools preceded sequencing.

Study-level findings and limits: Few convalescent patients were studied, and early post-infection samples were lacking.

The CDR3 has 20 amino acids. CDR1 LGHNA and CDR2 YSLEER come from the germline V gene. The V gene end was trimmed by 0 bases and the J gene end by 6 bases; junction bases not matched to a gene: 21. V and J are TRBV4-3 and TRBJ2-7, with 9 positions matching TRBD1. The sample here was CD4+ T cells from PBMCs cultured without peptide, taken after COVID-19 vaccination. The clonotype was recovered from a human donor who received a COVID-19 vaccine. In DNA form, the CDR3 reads TGCGCCAGCAGCCAAGATCGGCGGGGACAGGGATTAATCACTGGGTTCGAGCAGTACGTC. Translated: CASSQDRRGQGLITGFEQYV.